Ten or more counts support the clone carrying this T cell receptor (beta chain). The antigen is unknown. The CDR3 extends over 16 amino acids. V was trimmed by 3 bases and J by 0 bases, leaving 15 bases between them. The sample is drawn from a study of identical twins. Carrying unique molecular identifiers, the cDNA also gained a universal primer site through template switching. TCRdb processed the 5' RACE reads anew with MiXCR; each CDR3 protein has one entry. The sample contains under 350,000 distinct CDR3 sequences, 9.5% of which appear only once. Study-wide results and limits: In cord blood, abundant beta clonotypes had fewer insertions; memory showed no trend. There was an excess of low generation probability in the out-of-frame alpha sequences that twins shared.

These data are also associated with another study on yellow fever vaccine responses in identical twins. That investigation notes: Twins reportedly appeared to share part of their vaccine T cell response while keeping part individual.

The sample comprised CD8+ T cells sorted from blood. V usage is TRBV12-3 or TRBV12-4 and J usage is TRBJ2-7, with D possibly being TRBD1 or TRBD2 (6 bases each). This receptor was identified in a young woman in good health. DNA of the CDR3: TGTGCCAGCAGTTTGAATCGGGGGCCAAGCTCCTACGAGCAGTACTTC. It yields the protein CASSLNRGPSSYEQYF.